Presented here are 4 T cell receptor beta chains from one specimen sequenced in a study of blood T cell repertoires in COVID-19 (dated by TCRdb to 2018 to 2021). To prepare the library, the immunoSEQ multiplex PCR assay was applied. TCRdb limited this immuneACCESS table to in-frame rearrangements with V and J called. A share of clones is missing; checked studies link under half to unresolved V genes, and the rest is unexplained. In all, the sample holds tens of thousands of clones, and 91% of those were seen once. Over 7.5% of the sample belongs to the ten largest clones. The sequenced sample was peripheral blood. These TCRs come from a human donor in a cohort sampled during active COVID-19.

The chain employs TRBV9 and TRBJ2-1; 9 nucleotides match TRBD1. CDR3 length: 18 residues. The V segment lost 0 bases and the J segment 6 bases; nucleotides outside the gene matches: 13. Per the germline V gene, CDR1 is SGDLS and CDR2 is YYNGEE. CDR3 nucleotide sequence: TGTGCCAGCAGCGTAGCGAGACAGGGGGAAGACTTTAGCAATGAGCAGTTCTTC. It yields the protein CASSVARQGEDFSNEQFF. The complete variable domain, with remaining parts taken from reference TRBV9 and TRBJ2-1, reads DSGVTQTPKHLITATGQRVTLRCSPRSGDLSVYWYQQSLDQGLQFLIQYYNGEERAKGNILERFSAQQFPDLHSELNLSSLELGDSALYFCASSVARQGEDFSNEQFFGPGTRLTVL.

The V and J genes are TRBV11-3 and TRBJ2-1; 8 bases align to TRBD2. The CDR3 loop spans 16 amino acids. Trimming cost V 5 bases and J 4 bases; bases outside gene matches: 10. Germline loops: CDR1 SGHNT, CDR2 YENEEA. The CDR3 bases are TGTGCCAGCAGCCCCGGGGGGGACGGCTCTTACAATGAGCAGTTCTTC. This codes for CASSPGGDGSYNEQFF.

The chain links TRBV5-6 to TRBJ1-1; D perhaps matches TRBD1 (6 bases). CDR1 SGHDT and CDR2 YYEEEE come from the germline V gene. This CDR3 region has 15 residues. Trimming took off 0 bases at V and 1 base at J, with 10 bases between the two ends. CDR3: CASSLVDRTNTEAFF. For the CDR3, the DNA is TGTGCCAGCAGCTTGGTTGACAGGACGAACACTGAAGCTTTCTTT.

The chain is built from TRBV6-5 and TRBJ2-4; possible D gene TRBD1, 5 bases. Germline lookup yields CDR1 MNHEY and CDR2 SVGAGI. V gave up 4 bases and J gave up 7 bases, with 11 bases separating them. The CDR3 is 13 residues long. The CDR3 spells CASSSGNLNIQYF. The CDR3 DNA is TGTGCCAGCAGTTCAGGGAATTTGAACATTCAGTACTTC.